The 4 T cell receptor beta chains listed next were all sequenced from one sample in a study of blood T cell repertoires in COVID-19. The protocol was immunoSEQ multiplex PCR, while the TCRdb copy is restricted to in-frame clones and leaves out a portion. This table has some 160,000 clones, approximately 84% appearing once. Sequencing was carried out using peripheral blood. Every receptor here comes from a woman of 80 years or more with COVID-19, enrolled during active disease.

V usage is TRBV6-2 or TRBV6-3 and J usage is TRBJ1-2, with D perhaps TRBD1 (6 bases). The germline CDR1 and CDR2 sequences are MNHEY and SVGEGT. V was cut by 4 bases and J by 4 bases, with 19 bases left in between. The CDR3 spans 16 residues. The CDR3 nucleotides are TGTGCCAGCAGTTCGTACAGGGAATTCTCCTCCTATGGCTACACCTTC. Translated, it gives CASSSYREFSSYGYTF.

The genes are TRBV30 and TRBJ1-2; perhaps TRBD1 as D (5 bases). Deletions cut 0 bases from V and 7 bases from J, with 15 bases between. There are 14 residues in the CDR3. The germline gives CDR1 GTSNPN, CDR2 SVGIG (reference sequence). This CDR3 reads CAWSVVLGGGGYTF. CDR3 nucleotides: TGTGCCTGGAGTGTAGTCCTCGGGGGAGGTGGCTACACCTTC.

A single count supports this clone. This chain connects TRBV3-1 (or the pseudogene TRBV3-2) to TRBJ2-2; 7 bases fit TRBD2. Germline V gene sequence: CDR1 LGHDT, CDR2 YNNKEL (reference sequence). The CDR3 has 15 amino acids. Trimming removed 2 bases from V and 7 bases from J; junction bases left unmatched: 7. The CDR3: CASSQPRTRIGELFF. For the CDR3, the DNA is TGTGCCAGCAGCCAACCCCGGACTAGGATCGGGGAGCTGTTTTTT.

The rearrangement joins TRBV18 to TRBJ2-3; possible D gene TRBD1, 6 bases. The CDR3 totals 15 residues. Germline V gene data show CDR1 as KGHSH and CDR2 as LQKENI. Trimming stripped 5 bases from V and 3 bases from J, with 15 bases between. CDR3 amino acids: CASSIQGMGTDTQYF. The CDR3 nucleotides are TGTGCCAGCTCAATCCAGGGGATGGGGACAGATACGCAGTATTTT.